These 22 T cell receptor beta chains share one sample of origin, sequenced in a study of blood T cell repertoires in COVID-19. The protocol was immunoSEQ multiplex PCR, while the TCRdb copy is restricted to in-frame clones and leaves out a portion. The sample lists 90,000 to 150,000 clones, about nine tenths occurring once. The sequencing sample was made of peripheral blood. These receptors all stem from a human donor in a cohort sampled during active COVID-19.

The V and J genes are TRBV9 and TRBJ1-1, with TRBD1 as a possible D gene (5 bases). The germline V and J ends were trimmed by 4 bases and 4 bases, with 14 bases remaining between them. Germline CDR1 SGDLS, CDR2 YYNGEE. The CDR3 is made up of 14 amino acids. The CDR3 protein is CASSPMGGSTEAFF. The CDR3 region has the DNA TGTGCCAGCAGCCCCATGGGGGGAAGCACTGAAGCTTTCTTT.

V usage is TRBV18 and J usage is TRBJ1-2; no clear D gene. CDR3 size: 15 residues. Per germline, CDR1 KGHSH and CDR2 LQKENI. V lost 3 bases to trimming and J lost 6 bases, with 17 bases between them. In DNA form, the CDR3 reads TGTGCCAGCTCACCTGCCGGGAACCCTTTAGATGGCTACACCTTC. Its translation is CASSPAGNPLDGYTF.

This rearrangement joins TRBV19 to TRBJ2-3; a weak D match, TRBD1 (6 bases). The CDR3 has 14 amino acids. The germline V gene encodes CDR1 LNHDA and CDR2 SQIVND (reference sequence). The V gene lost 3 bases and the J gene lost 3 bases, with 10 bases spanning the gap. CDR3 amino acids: CASSMQGPTDTQYF. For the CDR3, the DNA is TGTGCCAGTAGTATGCAGGGGCCTACAGATACGCAGTATTTT. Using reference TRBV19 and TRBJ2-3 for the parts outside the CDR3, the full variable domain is DGGITQSPKYLFRKEGQNVTLSCEQNLNHDAMYWYRQDPGQGLRLIYYSQIVNDFQKGDIAEGYSVSREKKESFPLTVTSAQKNPTAFYLCASSMQGPTDTQYFGPGTRLTVL.

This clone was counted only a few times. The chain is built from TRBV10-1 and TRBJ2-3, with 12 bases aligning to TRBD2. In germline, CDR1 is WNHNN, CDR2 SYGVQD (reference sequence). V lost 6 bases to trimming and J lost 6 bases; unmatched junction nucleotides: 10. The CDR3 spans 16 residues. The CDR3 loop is CASSGGLAGRGDTQYF. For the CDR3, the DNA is TGCGCCAGCAGCGGAGGACTAGCGGGAAGGGGGGATACGCAGTATTTT.

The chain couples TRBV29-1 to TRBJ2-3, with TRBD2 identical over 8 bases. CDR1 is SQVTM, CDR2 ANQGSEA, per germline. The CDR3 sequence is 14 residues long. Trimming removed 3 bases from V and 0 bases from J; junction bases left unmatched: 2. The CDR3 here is CSVEASGSTDTQYF. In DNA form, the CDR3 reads TGCAGCGTTGAGGCTAGCGGGAGCACAGATACGCAGTATTTT.

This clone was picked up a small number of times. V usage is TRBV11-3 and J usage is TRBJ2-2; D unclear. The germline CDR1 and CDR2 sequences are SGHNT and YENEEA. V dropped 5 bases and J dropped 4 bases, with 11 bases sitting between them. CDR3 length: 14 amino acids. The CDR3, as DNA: TGTGCCAGCAGCCCCACTCCCGCCACCGGGGAGCTGTTTTTT. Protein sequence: CASSPTPATGELFF.

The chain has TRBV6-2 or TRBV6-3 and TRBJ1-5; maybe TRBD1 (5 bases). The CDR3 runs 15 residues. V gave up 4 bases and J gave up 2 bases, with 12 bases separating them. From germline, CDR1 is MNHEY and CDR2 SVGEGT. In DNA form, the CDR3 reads TGTGCCAGCAGTTGGGGGGAAATGCGCAATCAGCCCCAGCATTTT. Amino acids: CASSWGEMRNQPQHF.

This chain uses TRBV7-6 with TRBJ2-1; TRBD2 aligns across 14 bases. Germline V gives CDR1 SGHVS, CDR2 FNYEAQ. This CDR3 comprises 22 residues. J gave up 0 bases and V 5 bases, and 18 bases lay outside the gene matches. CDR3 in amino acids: CASSLRDRGLAGAPSSYNEQFF. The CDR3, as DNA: TGTGCCAGCAGCCTCCGGGACAGGGGACTAGCGGGGGCGCCGAGCTCCTACAATGAGCAGTTCTTC.

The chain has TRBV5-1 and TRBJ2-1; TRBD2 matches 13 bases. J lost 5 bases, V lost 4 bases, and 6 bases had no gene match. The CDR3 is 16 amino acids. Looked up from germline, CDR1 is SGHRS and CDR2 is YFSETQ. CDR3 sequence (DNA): TGCGCCAGCAGCCAGAGGACTAGCGGGAGTCACAATGAGCAGTTCTTC. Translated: CASSQRTSGSHNEQFF.

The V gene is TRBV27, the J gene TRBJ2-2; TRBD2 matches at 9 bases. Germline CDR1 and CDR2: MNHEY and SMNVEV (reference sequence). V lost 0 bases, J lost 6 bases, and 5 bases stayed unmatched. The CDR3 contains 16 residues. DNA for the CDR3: TGTGCCAGCAGTTTATCGTCGTTAGCGGGAGCCGGGGAGCTGTTTTTT. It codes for CASSLSSLAGAGELFF.

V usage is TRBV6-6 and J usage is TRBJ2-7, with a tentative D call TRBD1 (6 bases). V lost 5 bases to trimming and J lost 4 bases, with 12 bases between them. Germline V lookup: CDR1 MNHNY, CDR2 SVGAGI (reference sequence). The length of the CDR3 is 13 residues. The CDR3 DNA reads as TGTGCCAGCAGTAAACAACAGGGTTACGAGCAGTACTTC. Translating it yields CASSKQQGYEQYF.

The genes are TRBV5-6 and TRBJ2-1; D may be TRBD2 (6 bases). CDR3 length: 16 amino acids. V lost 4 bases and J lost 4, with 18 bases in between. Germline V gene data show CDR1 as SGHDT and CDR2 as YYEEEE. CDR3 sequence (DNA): TGTGCCAGCAGCGTGCCCCGGGGAGGTAGGTACAATGAGCAGTTCTTC. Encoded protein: CASSVPRGGRYNEQFF.

The CDR3 sequence: CASIRTGEGAKNIQYF. CDR3 DNA sequence: TGTGCCAGCATTAGGACGGGTGAGGGAGCCAAAAACATTCAGTACTTC. The chain combines TRBV28 with TRBJ2-4, with D possibly being TRBD2 (5 bases). The CDR3 is 16 amino acids. Trimming removed 7 bases at V and 0 bases at J, with 16 bases between. Looked up from germline, CDR1 is MDHEN and CDR2 is SYDVKM.

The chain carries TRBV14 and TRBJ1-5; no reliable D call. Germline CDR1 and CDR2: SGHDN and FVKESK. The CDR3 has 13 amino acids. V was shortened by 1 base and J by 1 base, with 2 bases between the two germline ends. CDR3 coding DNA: TGTGCCAGCAGCCAAGCAAGCAATCAGCCCCAGCATTTT. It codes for CASSQASNQPQHF.

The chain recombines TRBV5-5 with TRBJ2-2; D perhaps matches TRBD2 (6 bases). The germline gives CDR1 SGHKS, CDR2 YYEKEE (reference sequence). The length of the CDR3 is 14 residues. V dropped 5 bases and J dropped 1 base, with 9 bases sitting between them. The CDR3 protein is CASRRDWNTGELFF. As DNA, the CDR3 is TGTGCCAGCAGAAGGGACTGGAACACCGGGGAGCTGTTTTTT.

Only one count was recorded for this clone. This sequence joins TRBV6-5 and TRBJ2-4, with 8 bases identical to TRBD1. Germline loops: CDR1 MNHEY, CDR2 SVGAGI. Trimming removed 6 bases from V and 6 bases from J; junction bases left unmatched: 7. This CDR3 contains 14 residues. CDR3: CASRSRGRGNIQYF. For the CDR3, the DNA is TGTGCCAGCAGAAGCAGGGGGCGGGGAAACATTCAGTACTTC.

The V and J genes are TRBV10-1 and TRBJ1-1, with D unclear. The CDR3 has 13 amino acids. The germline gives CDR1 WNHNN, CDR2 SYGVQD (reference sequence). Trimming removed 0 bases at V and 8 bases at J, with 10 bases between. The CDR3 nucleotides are TGCGCCAGCAGTGAGTCTAGCGGGCCCGAAGCTTTCTTT. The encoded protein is CASSESSGPEAFF.

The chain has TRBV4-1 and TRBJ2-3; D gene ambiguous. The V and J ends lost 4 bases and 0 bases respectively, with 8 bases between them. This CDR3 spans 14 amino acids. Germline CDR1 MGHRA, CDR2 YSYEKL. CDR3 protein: CASSPQTSTDTQYF. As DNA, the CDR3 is TGCGCCAGCAGCCCGCAGACTAGCACAGATACGCAGTATTTT.

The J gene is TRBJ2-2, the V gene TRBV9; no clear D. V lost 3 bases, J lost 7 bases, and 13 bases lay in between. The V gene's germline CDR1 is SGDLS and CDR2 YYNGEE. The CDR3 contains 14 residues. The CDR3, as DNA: TGTGCCAGCAGCGCTATCGATGTGATCGGGGAGCTGTTTTTT. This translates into CASSAIDVIGELFF.

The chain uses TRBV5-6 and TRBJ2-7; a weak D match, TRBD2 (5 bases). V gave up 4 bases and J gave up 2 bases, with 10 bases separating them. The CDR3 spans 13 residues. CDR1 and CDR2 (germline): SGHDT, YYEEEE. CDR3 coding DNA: TGTGCCAGCAGCGGGTGGGGAGCCTACGAGCAGTACTTC. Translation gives CASSGWGAYEQYF.

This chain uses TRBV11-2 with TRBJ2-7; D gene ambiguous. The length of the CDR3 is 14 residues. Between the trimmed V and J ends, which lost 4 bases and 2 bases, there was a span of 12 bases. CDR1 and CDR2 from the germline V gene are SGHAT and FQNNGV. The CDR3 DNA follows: TGTGCCAGCAGCTCGGCGACTCCCCCCTACGAGCAGTACTTC. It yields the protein CASSSATPPYEQYF.

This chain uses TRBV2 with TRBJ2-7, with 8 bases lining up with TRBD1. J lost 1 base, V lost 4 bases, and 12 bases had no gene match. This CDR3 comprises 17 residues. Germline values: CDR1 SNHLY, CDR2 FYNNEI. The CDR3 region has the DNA TGTGCCAGCAGTGGCAGGACAGGGCCATCCCCTTCCTACGAGCAGTACTTC. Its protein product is CASSGRTGPSPSYEQYF.